Listed below are T cell receptor beta chains from one sample, sequenced in a study of blood T cells in healthy people across ages. MiXCR, run by TCRdb on the 5' RACE reads, gives a single entry per CDR3 protein. The sample has approximately 1.5 million distinct CDR3 sequences; around 36% are singletons. Specimen: blood. Receptors were obtained from a woman in her twenties or thirties in good health. The CDR3 runs from the conserved cysteine through the conserved F or W. Fields, in order: D gene, clone size, V gene, J gene, CDR3 protein, CDR3 DNA. The D gene is left open where the match is weak. The listing skips clone size in some rows; elsewhere it reads once, few, many or a size class.

>NA|NA|TRBV9|TRBJ2-7
CASSPSTGSRFYEQYF
TGTGCCAGCAGCCCCTCTACCGGGTCTCGCTTCTACGAGCAGTACTTC
>NA|NA|TRBV9|TRBJ2-2
CASSVELSGELFF
TGTGCCAGCAGCGTAGAGCTATCCGGGGAGCTGTTTTTT
>TRBD2|few|TRBV20-1|TRBJ2-7
CSAHGLDLTGYEQYF
TGCAGTGCCCACGGACTAGACCTGACGGGGTACGAGCAGTACTTC
>NA|NA|TRBV5-1|TRBJ2-3
CASNLDGFGIDTQYF
TGCGCCAGCAACCTTGACGGGTTTGGAATAGATACGCAGTATTTT
>NA|NA|TRBV4-1|TRBJ2-7
CASSRGPVPSEQYF
TGCGCCAGCAGCCGAGGACCAGTGCCCTCCGAGCAGTACTTC
>TRBD2|NA|TRBV4-1|TRBJ2-3
CASSHPSGGPSTDTQYF
TGCGCCAGCAGCCACCCTAGCGGGGGGCCGAGCACAGATACGCAGTATTTT
>NA|NA|TRBV30|TRBJ2-7
CAWSDDRSEQYF
TGTGCCTGGAGTGACGATCGTTCCGAGCAGTACTTC
>NA|NA|TRBV10-3|TRBJ1-2
CAITSSGRVGVGYTF
TGTGCCATCACCTCCTCGGGGCGGGTCGGTGTGGGCTACACCTTC
>TRBD2|NA|TRBV4-1|TRBJ2-1
CASSQEGIAGGDEQFF
TGCGCCAGCAGCCAAGAAGGGATAGCGGGAGGTGATGAGCAGTTCTTC
>NA|few|TRBV6-2/TRBV6-3|TRBJ1-5
CASKVGGLNQPQHF
TGTGCCAGCAAGGTGGGGGGCCTAAATCAGCCCCAGCATTTT
>TRBD2|NA|TRBV5-1|TRBJ2-7
CASSLALAGLLTYEQYF
TGCGCCAGCAGCTTGGCCCTAGCGGGGCTCTTGACGTACGAGCAGTACTTC
>NA|NA|TRBV13|TRBJ2-7
CASSLGIKGVEQYF
TGTGCCAGCAGCTTAGGGATTAAAGGGGTGGAGCAGTACTTC
>NA|many|TRBV14|TRBJ2-1
CASSLQGIEQFF
TGTGCCAGCAGCCTACAGGGAATTGAGCAGTTCTTC
>TRBD2|few|TRBV12-3/TRBV12-4|TRBJ2-1
CASKDSGSRNEQFF
TGTGCCAGCAAGGATAGCGGGAGCCGGAATGAGCAGTTCTTC
>NA|few|TRBV27|TRBJ2-3
CASREQGDTQYF
TGTGCCAGCAGGGAACAAGGGGATACGCAGTATTTT
>NA|NA|TRBV6-2/TRBV6-3|TRBJ1-2
CASSYRVRSNYGYTF
TGTGCCAGCAGTTACAGGGTGCGATCCAACTATGGCTACACCTTC
>NA|NA|TRBV7-3|TRBJ2-5
CASSLAGAKQETQYF
TGTGCCAGCAGCTTAGCGGGGGCGAAACAAGAGACCCAGTACTTC
>NA|many|TRBV12-3/TRBV12-4|TRBJ2-3
CASNFGPPGTDTQYF
TGTGCCAGCAATTTCGGGCCTCCAGGCACAGATACGCAGTATTTT
>NA|NA|TRBV9|TRBJ1-5
CGSNPPTQPQHF
TGTGGCAGCAACCCCCCTACTCAGCCCCAGCATTTT
>NA|NA|TRBV28|TRBJ2-3
CASRERRTLRGGTDTQYF
TGTGCCAGCAGAGAACGTAGGACACTCCGCGGGGGCACAGATACGCAGTATTTT
>TRBD1|few|TRBV20-1|TRBJ2-3
CSAAWTGADTQYF
TGCAGTGCCGCCTGGACAGGGGCAGATACGCAGTATTTT
>NA|NA|TRBV6-1|TRBJ2-5
CASSDARGTQYF
TGTGCCAGCAGTGACGCCCGGGGGACCCAGTACTTC
>TRBD2|once|TRBV11-1|TRBJ2-3
CASSLGHQPGREAHNTDTQYF
TGTGCCAGCAGCTTAGGGCATCAGCCGGGGCGGGAGGCCCACAACACAGACACGCAGTATTTT
>NA|NA|TRBV20-1|TRBJ2-7
CSAPARGRSYEQNF
TGCAGTGCCCCAGCGCGGGGGCGCTCCTACGAGCAGAACTTC
>NA|NA|TRBV6-5|TRBJ2-3
CASSPLGPSTDTQYF
TGTGCCAGCAGCCCCCTGGGCCCCTCGACAGATACGCAGTATTTT
>TRBD1|NA|TRBV7-9|TRBJ2-7
CASSLTGDPYEQYF
TGTGCCAGCAGCTTAACAGGGGACCCCTACGAGCAGTACTTC
>NA|few|TRBV27|TRBJ1-1
CASSFLGRGMNTEAFF
TGTGCCAGCAGTTTTCTTGGGAGGGGTATGAACACTGAAGCTTTCTTT
>TRBD2|NA|TRBV7-2|TRBJ2-7
CASSLGGLVNEQYF
TGTGCCAGCAGCTTAGGGGGACTAGTCAACGAGCAGTACTTC
>NA|few|TRBV6-1|TRBJ1-1
CASNVRGTTEAFF
TGTGCCAGCAATGTACGGGGGACCACTGAAGCTTTCTTT
>TRBD2|few|TRBV5-1|TRBJ2-1
CASSWEFAGGNNEQFF
TGCGCCAGCAGCTGGGAGTTCGCGGGGGGGAACAATGAGCAGTTCTTC
>TRBD1|many|TRBV29-1|TRBJ2-5
CSVRTGGIETQYF
TGCAGCGTCCGGACAGGGGGCATAGAGACCCAGTACTTC
>TRBD2|NA|TRBV25-1|TRBJ2-1
CASRLAGGGYNEQFF
TGTGCCAGTAGACTAGCGGGAGGCGGCTACAATGAGCAGTTCTTC
>NA|few|TRBV27|TRBJ2-1
CASSLSRDLENEQFF
TGTGCCAGCAGCCTCTCCCGGGACTTGGAGAATGAGCAGTTCTTC
>NA|NA|TRBV9|TRBJ2-1
CASSVESGASDEQFF
TGTGCCAGCAGCGTAGAGAGCGGTGCCAGCGATGAGCAGTTCTTC
>TRBD1|NA|TRBV2|TRBJ2-4
CASRGTGWREQYF
TGTGCCAGCAGAGGGACAGGGTGGAGGGAGCAGTACTTC
>NA|NA|TRBV7-2|TRBJ2-7
CASSYALTYEQYF
TGTGCCAGCAGTTACGCGCTCACCTACGAGCAGTACTTC
>NA|many|TRBV10-1|TRBJ1-1
CASSRDRMNTEAFF
TGCGCCAGCAGCAGGGACCGAATGAACACTGAAGCTTTCTTT
>NA|NA|TRBV9|TRBJ2-7
CASSVTPEREQYF
TGTGCCAGCAGCGTAACTCCTGAGCGCGAGCAGTACTTC
>TRBD1|few|TRBV30|TRBJ2-5
CAWSPHRGRIETQYF
TGTGCCTGGAGTCCACACAGGGGGCGAATTGAGACCCAGTACTTC
>NA|many|TRBV24-1|TRBJ2-7
CATSSDGTQYEQYF
TGTGCCACCAGCTCGGACGGGACCCAGTACGAGCAGTACTTC
>NA|few|TRBV4-1|TRBJ2-5
CASSQAHRVEETQYF
TGCGCCAGCAGCCAAGCACACAGAGTGGAAGAGACCCAGTACTTC
>NA|once|TRBV7-2|TRBJ2-3
CAGSLWGGGWYF
TGTGCCGGCAGCTTGTGGGGCGGCGGTTGGTATTTT
>NA|few|TRBV6-5|TRBJ2-7
CASSPPGRAPQYF
TGTGCCAGCAGTCCTCCGGGGCGAGCCCCCCAGTACTTC
>TRBD1|few|TRBV29-1|TRBJ1-1
CSVRQGTEAFF
TGCAGCGTCCGACAGGGTACGGAAGCTTTCTTT
>NA|NA|TRBV27|TRBJ2-3
CASSFGRGPTDTQYF
TGTGCCAGCAGTTTCGGCAGAGGCCCCACAGATACGCAGTATTTT
>NA|many|TRBV10-3|TRBJ2-5
CAISEFRTVQETQYF
TGTGCCATCAGTGAATTCAGGACAGTACAAGAGACCCAGTACTTC
>NA|few|TRBV10-3|TRBJ2-3
CAISDGGRGPVGDTQYF
TGTGCCATCAGCGACGGGGGGCGGGGACCGGTGGGAGATACGCAGTATTTT
>TRBD2|few|TRBV15|TRBJ2-5
CATSIRRASGGQETQYF
TGTGCCACCAGCATTAGGAGGGCTAGCGGGGGACAAGAGACCCAGTACTTC
>TRBD1|few|TRBV6-6|TRBJ2-5
CASSYFRTGVSSQETQYF
TGTGCCAGCAGTTACTTCCGGACAGGGGTCTCGTCCCAAGAGACCCAGTACTTC
>NA|NA|TRBV4-1|TRBJ2-7
CASSQDGSLGGYEQYF
TGCGCCAGCAGCCAAGATGGTTCACTCGGAGGATACGAGCAGTACTTC
>NA|NA|TRBV7-2|TRBJ1-4
CASSLGPGRNEKLFF
TGTGCCAGCAGCTTAGGTCCAGGGCGGAATGAAAAACTGTTTTTT
>TRBD2|few|TRBV6-2/TRBV6-3|TRBJ2-1
CASSYVVGLAEDEQFF
TGTGCCAGCAGTTACGTTGTCGGGCTAGCGGAAGATGAGCAGTTCTTC
>NA|NA|TRBV12-3/TRBV12-4|TRBJ2-3
CASSLQSWGDTQYF
TGTGCCAGCAGTTTACAGTCCTGGGGAGATACGCAGTATTTT